Below, 15 T cell receptor beta chains from the same sample are listed, as sequenced in a study of T-cell reconstitution after alpha-beta-depleted transplantation in children. Unique molecular identifiers were built into the TCRbeta library. TCRdb processed the PCR reads anew with MiXCR; each CDR3 protein has one entry. The sample consists of hundreds of thousands of distinct CDR3 sequences, around 12% of them appearing once. Material: PBMCs, obtained before TCRalphabeta/CD19-depleted stem cell transplant. Source of these receptors: a girl aged 2 to 10 with congenital amegakaryocytic thrombocytopenia, due to receive a stem cell transplant.

The chain recombines TRBV7-9 with TRBJ2-7, with D perhaps TRBD1 (6 bases). Germline CDR1 reads SEHNR; CDR2 reads FQNEAQ (reference sequence). Trimming took 4 bases from V and 4 from J, leaving 20 bases between them. This CDR3 is built from 16 residues. CDR3 in amino acids: CASSSQLPGVSYEQYF. The CDR3 nucleotides read TGTGCCAGCAGCTCCCAGTTGCCAGGGGTCAGTTACGAGCAGTACTTC. The full variable domain, in which reference TRBV7-9 and TRBJ2-7 provide the parts outside the CDR3, is DTGVSQNPRHKITKRGQNVTFRCDPISEHNRLYWYRQTLGQGPEFLTYFQNEAQLEKSRLLSDRFSAERPKGSFSTLEIQRTEQGDSAMYLCASSSQLPGVSYEQYFGPGTRLTVT.

To note about this clonotype: A much larger clone differs from this one at a single base, so this may be a read error. The V and J genes are TRBV12-3 or TRBV12-4 and TRBJ1-1; D remains ambiguous. The CDR3 has 13 residues. The CDR3 sequence is CAGSPQDGTEAFF. The CDR3 nucleotides are TGTGCCGGCAGTCCCCAGGATGGCACTGAAGCTTTCTTT.

This clonotype has a count of ten or more. The genes are TRBV5-1 and TRBJ1-5; D possibly corresponds to TRBD1 (6 bases). Trimming stripped 0 bases from V and 4 bases from J, with 11 bases between. The CDR3 is 15 residues long. Germline V gives CDR1 SGHRS, CDR2 YFSETQ. The CDR3 here is CASSLGPGENQPQHF. In nucleotides, the CDR3 is TGCGCCAGCAGCTTGGGGCCAGGGGAAAATCAGCCCCAGCATTTT.

This clonotype was seen ten or more times. This chain connects TRBV27 to TRBJ2-2; no definite D call. The CDR3 sequence is 13 residues long. From germline, CDR1 is MNHEY and CDR2 SMNVEV (reference sequence). V lost 8 bases to trimming and J lost 6 bases, with 13 bases between them. This CDR3 is CASRFLRAGELFF. The CDR3 nucleotides are TGTGCCAGCCGATTTCTGCGCGCCGGGGAGCTGTTTTTT.

This clonotype came up many times. At one of its ends the junction is not consistent with the germline gene, which may arise from a read error. The chain joins TRBV12-3 or TRBV12-4 to TRBJ2-1, with a possible D match to TRBD2 (5 bases). This CDR3 is 14 amino acids long. DNA of the CDR3: TGTGCCAGCAGTTTTGCGGGTTCCTCCAATGAGCAGTTCTTC. This sequence encodes CASSFAGSSNEQFF.

The sample holds many counts of this clonotype. The V and J genes are TRBV12-3 or TRBV12-4 and TRBJ1-1; 7 bases agree with TRBD1. This CDR3 is built from 12 residues. The J segment lost 11 bases and the V segment lost 6 bases, leaving 9 bases of the junction unmatched. CDR3 DNA sequence: TGTGCCAGCAGCAATACAGGGGAGAGGGCTTTCTTT. It is translated as CASSNTGERAFF.

This clonotype was detected many times. This rearrangement joins TRBV7-6 to TRBJ1-5; the D is unclear. Germline assignment: CDR1 SGHVS and CDR2 FNYEAQ. V was clipped by 1 base and J by 6 bases, with 10 bases between them. This CDR3 is built from 14 residues. The CDR3 loop is CASSLEPASQPQHF. In DNA, the CDR3 is TGTGCCAGCAGCTTAGAACCCGCCAGTCAGCCCCAGCATTTT.

This clonotype was counted a few times. V gene TRBV20-1 combines with J gene TRBJ2-2, with 8 nucleotides matching TRBD1. V shed 0 bases, J shed 7 bases, and the junction held 10 bases outside the gene matches. Per the germline V gene, CDR1 is DFQATT and CDR2 is SNEGSKA (reference sequence). CDR3 length: 16 residues. CDR3 sequence: CSARERRQGTFGELFF. The CDR3 DNA sequence: TGCAGTGCTAGAGAACGGAGACAGGGGACCTTCGGGGAGCTGTTTTTT.

This clonotype appeared many times. V gene TRBV24-1 combines with J gene TRBJ2-3, with D possibly being TRBD1 (6 bases). Trimming cost V 4 bases and J 1 base, with 14 bases left between them. The germline gives CDR1 KGHDR, CDR2 SFDVKD. The CDR3 covers 16 residues. CDR3 DNA: TGTGCCACCAGTGAGTCCAACAGGGCTCGCACAGATACGCAGTATTTT. Protein sequence: CATSESNRARTDTQYF.

The chain has TRBV20-1 and TRBJ1-2, with 7 bases that match TRBD1. The CDR3 covers 16 residues. The V gene end was trimmed by 0 bases and the J gene end by 4 bases; junction bases not matched to a gene: 11. Germline V gives CDR1 DFQATT, CDR2 SNEGSKA (reference sequence). The CDR3 DNA follows: TGCAGTGCTAGAGATCAGGGTGGCAGGGGGTTCTATGGCTACACCTTC. This codes for CSARDQGGRGFYGYTF.

This clonotype showed up many times. The rearrangement joins TRBV7-6 to TRBJ2-3; TRBD1 is a possible D gene (5 bases). Trimming removed 3 bases from V and 7 bases from J, with 17 bases in between. The CDR3 spans 15 residues. CDR1 and CDR2 from the germline V gene are SGHVS and FNYEAQ. The CDR3 DNA reads as TGTGCCAGCAGCTTTTCCTTAGGGGCCCGTAATACGCAGTATTTT. Protein product: CASSFSLGARNTQYF.

This clonotype was picked up many times. In DNA form, the CDR3 reads TGTGCCAGCAGTTCCCATTTTAGCGACAGCTCCTACAATGAGCAGTTCTTC. Translation gives CASSSHFSDSSYNEQFF. V gene TRBV12-3 or TRBV12-4 combines with J gene TRBJ2-1, with D perhaps assigned TRBD1 or TRBD2 (5 bases each). The CDR3 loop spans 17 amino acids. The V and J ends lost 4 bases and 0 bases respectively, with 16 bases between them.

The V gene is TRBV2, the J gene TRBJ1-3; D is unresolved. In germline, CDR1 is SNHLY, CDR2 FYNNEI. There are 12 residues in the CDR3. V was shortened by 10 bases and J by 2 bases, with 9 bases between the two germline ends. The CDR3 region is CAIRRTGNTIYF. CDR3 coding DNA: TGTGCCATCCGGAGGACTGGAAACACCATATATTTT.

This clonotype was recorded at least ten times. The chain recombines TRBV5-1 with TRBJ2-1, with TRBD2 matching over 10 bases. The CDR3 has 15 amino acids. With 2 bases clipped from V and 9 bases from J, the junction kept 8 bases outside the gene matches. In germline, CDR1 is SGHRS, CDR2 YFSETQ. CDR3 sequence reads: CASSFEREGVGEQFF. The CDR3 DNA follows: TGCGCCAGCAGCTTCGAGCGGGAGGGCGTAGGTGAGCAGTTCTTC.

In regard to this clonotype: A much larger clonotype is one base distant, so this may be a read error. The rearrangement joins TRBV9 to TRBJ2-7, with D possibly being TRBD1 (5 bases). This CDR3 region has 16 residues. Looked up from germline, CDR1 is SGDLS and CDR2 is YYNGEE. V gave up 1 base and J gave up 3 bases, with 17 bases separating them. DNA for the CDR3: TGTGCCAGCAGCGTATTACAGGAGCCCGCTTTCTACGAGCAGTACTTC. Translation: CASSVLQEPAFYEQYF.